Each of the 20 T cell receptor beta chains below was sequenced from the same sample in a study of response to subunit inactivated influenza vaccine. TCRdb redid the calling of the RT-PCR reads with MiXCR, one entry per CDR3 protein. Here the sample spans 650,000 to 700,000 distinct CDR3 sequences, around 16% being singletons. The sample here was PBMCs from blood, taken about 11 days after vaccination. The receptors come from a man in his forties or fifties who received an inactivated influenza vaccine.

Only a few counts were recorded for this clonotype. The V and J genes are TRBV7-9 and TRBJ2-3; no clear D. The CDR3 is 12 residues long. Trimming removed 7 bases from V and 5 bases from J, with 10 bases in between. Germline-derived CDR1 and CDR2 are SEHNR and FQNEAQ (reference sequence). The CDR3 sequence: CASNYGEDTQYF. DNA of the CDR3: TGTGCCAGCAATTATGGGGAAGATACGCAGTATTTT.

There are a few counts of this clonotype. The chain couples TRBV5-5 to TRBJ1-2, with 7 bases aligning to TRBD1. J lost 4 bases, V lost 0 bases, and 9 bases had no gene match. Germline loops: CDR1 SGHKS, CDR2 YYEKEE (reference sequence). The CDR3 runs 16 residues. DNA for the CDR3: TGTGCCAGCAGCTTGGACCCGGGACAGCATACCTATGGCTACACCTTC. It yields the protein CASSLDPGQHTYGYTF.

The V and J genes are TRBV5-1 and TRBJ2-1, with a weak D call TRBD1 (6 bases). The V gene's germline CDR1 is SGHRS and CDR2 YFSETQ. Trimming stripped 3 bases from V and 9 bases from J, with 16 bases between. The CDR3 is made up of 14 amino acids. CDR3 residues: CASSSLTQGPEQFF. As DNA, the CDR3 is TGCGCCAGCAGCTCACTGACGCAGGGGCCTGAGCAGTTCTTC.

The chain's CDR3 is CASSTDPALIQETQYF. In DNA, the CDR3 is TGTGCCAGCAGCACTGATCCGGCCTTGATTCAAGAGACCCAGTACTTC. This chain connects TRBV5-6 to TRBJ2-5; D unresolved. With 4 bases removed from V and 2 bases from J, the gap between germline ends came to 18 bases. This CDR3 is built from 16 residues. Germline V gene sequence: CDR1 SGHDT, CDR2 YYEEEE.

V usage is TRBV7-9 and J usage is TRBJ2-7; perhaps TRBD2 as D (6 bases). V gave up 6 bases and J gave up 3 bases, with 15 bases separating them. CDR3 length: 14 residues. CDR1 and CDR2 (germline): SEHNR, FQNEAQ (reference sequence). The CDR3 protein is CASSRSGSLYEQYF. The CDR3 coding sequence is TGTGCCAGCAGTCGGAGCGGGTCTCTCTACGAGCAGTACTTC.

The chain uses TRBV24-1 and TRBJ2-3, with unresolved D. The CDR3 sequence is 13 residues long. Trimming removed 3 bases from V and 5 bases from J, with 8 bases in between. The germline V gene has CDR1 KGHDR and CDR2 SFDVKD. The CDR3 protein is CATSDDRLDTQYF. The CDR3 region has the DNA TGTGCCACCAGTGATGACCGACTAGATACGCAGTATTTT.

This clonotype was counted a few times. The chain couples TRBV6-2 or TRBV6-3 to TRBJ2-7; either TRBD1 or TRBD2 may fit D (6 bases each). The V gene's germline CDR1 is MNHEY and CDR2 SVGEGT. Trimming removed 0 bases at V and 2 bases at J, with 11 bases between. The CDR3 covers 15 residues. CDR3 sequence (DNA): TGTGCCAGCAGTTACTCGTGGAGGGGGGCCTACGAGCAGTACTTC. Encoded protein: CASSYSWRGAYEQYF.

The CDR3 loop reads CASSLGLASIYEQYF. CDR3 nucleotide sequence: TGTGCCAGCAGCTTAGGGTTGGCCTCAATCTACGAGCAGTACTTC. The V and J genes are TRBV11-2 and TRBJ2-7, with unresolved D. Trimming shortened V by 1 base and J by 3 bases, and 13 bases separated the two germline ends. The CDR3 runs to 15 residues. The V gene's germline CDR1 is SGHAT and CDR2 FQNNGV.

The J gene is TRBJ2-5, the V gene TRBV11-2, with 10 positions matching TRBD2. With 5 bases clipped from V and 2 bases from J, the junction kept 5 bases outside the gene matches. The CDR3 extends over 15 amino acids. CDR1 and CDR2 (germline): SGHAT, FQNNGV. CDR3 sequence: CASSASGGVQETQYF. The CDR3 DNA is TGTGCCAGCAGCGCTAGCGGGGGAGTACAAGAGACCCAGTACTTC.

The chain is built from TRBV12-3 or TRBV12-4 and TRBJ2-4; perhaps TRBD1 as D (6 bases). V was shortened by 1 base and J by 0 bases, with 10 bases between the two germline ends. The CDR3 covers 16 residues. CDR3 sequence: CASSLGPGVAKNIQYF. CDR3 bases: TGTGCCAGCAGTTTAGGGCCAGGGGTAGCCAAAAACATTCAGTACTTC.

This clonotype has only a few counts. V usage is TRBV7-2 and J usage is TRBJ2-2, with 8 bases aligning to TRBD1. Trimming removed 5 bases from V and 4 bases from J; junction bases left unmatched: 3. Germline V gene data show CDR1 as SGHTA and CDR2 as FQGNSA. The CDR3 loop spans 14 amino acids. The DNA of the CDR3 is TGTGCCAGCAGCATACAGGGGGGCACCGGGGAGCTGTTTTTT. Translated: CASSIQGGTGELFF. The full variable domain, rest sourced from reference TRBV7-2 and TRBJ2-2, is GAGVSQSPSNKVTEKGKDVELRCDPISGHTALYWYRQSLGQGLEFLIYFQGNSAPDKSGLPSDRFSAERTGGSVSTLTIQRTQQEDSAVYLCASSIQGGTGELFFGEGSRLTVL.

V usage is TRBV20-1 and J usage is TRBJ1-5; D call uncertain. From germline, CDR1 is DFQATT and CDR2 SNEGSKA (reference sequence). The CDR3 has 12 amino acids. The germline V and J ends were trimmed by 4 bases and 6 bases, with 10 bases remaining between them. The CDR3 spells CSATPRGQPQHF. The CDR3 nucleotides are TGCAGTGCTACCCCAAGAGGTCAGCCCCAGCATTTT.

Only a few counts were recorded for this clonotype. The V gene is TRBV3-1, the J gene TRBJ2-7; 9 bases map to TRBD2. CDR1 and CDR2 from the germline V gene are LGHDT and YNNKEL (reference sequence). V trimming: 7 bases; J trimming: 0 bases; junction bases outside the gene matches: 4. This CDR3 is 14 amino acids long. This chain's CDR3 is CASTPAGGSYEQYF. CDR3 DNA: TGTGCCAGCACCCCAGCGGGGGGCTCCTACGAGCAGTACTTC.

The V call is TRBV7-2, the J call TRBJ2-7; D gene ambiguous. V was clipped by 5 bases and J by 6 bases, with 20 bases between them. Germline V gives CDR1 SGHTA, CDR2 FQGNSA. CDR3 length: 15 amino acids. DNA for the CDR3: TGTGCCAGCAGCCGGATGGCAGGTAGTTGGGGCGAGCAGTACTTC. Its translation is CASSRMAGSWGEQYF.

This clonotype was counted many times. This rearrangement joins TRBV6-2 or TRBV6-3 to TRBJ2-2; 8 bases match TRBD2. J was trimmed by 5 bases and V by 7 bases; bases with no gene match: 3. Germline V gene lookup returns CDR1 MNHEY and CDR2 SVGEGT. The length of the CDR3 is 13 residues. The CDR3 DNA follows: TGTGCCAGCACGTTAGCGGGAACCGGGGAGCTGTTTTTT. Its protein product is CASTLAGTGELFF.

The gene calls are TRBV10-2 and TRBJ2-7; 10 bases are a match to TRBD2. Germline V gene data show CDR1 as WSHSY and CDR2 as SAAADI. The CDR3 runs to 16 residues. V lost 3 bases, J lost 3 bases, and 8 bases stayed unmatched. CDR3 in amino acids: CASSDWTSGSYYEQYF. For the CDR3, the DNA is TGCGCCAGCAGTGATTGGACTAGCGGAAGTTACTACGAGCAGTACTTC.

In its sample, this clonotype was seen a few times. This sequence joins TRBV11-2 and TRBJ2-7, with 7 bases fitting TRBD2. The CDR3 spans 15 residues. After removal of 3 bases from V and 5 bases from J, the junction contained 10 bases not matched to a gene. The germline CDR1 and CDR2 sequences are SGHAT and FQNNGV. The CDR3 coding sequence is TGTGCCAGCAGCTTGATTCGCGGGGGTGAGGACGAGCAGTACTTC. It encodes CASSLIRGGEDEQYF. Full variable domain (missing parts from reference TRBV11-2 and TRBJ2-7): EAGVAQSPRYKIIEKRQSVAFWCNPISGHATLYWYQQILGQGPKLLIQFQNNGVVDDSQLPKDRFSAERLKGVDSTLKIQPAKLEDSAVYLCASSLIRGGEDEQYFGPGTRLTVT.

This clonotype has a handful of counts. The CDR3 spells CAITSGPQSEQYF. Here the CDR3 DNA reads TGTGCCATCACTTCCGGGCCCCAAAGCGAGCAGTACTTC. The rearrangement uses TRBV10-3 and TRBJ2-7; D gene unclear. V was cut by 7 bases and J by 6 bases, with 16 bases left in between. Germline values: CDR1 ENHRY, CDR2 SYGVKD. The CDR3 has 13 residues.

This clonotype was found many times. This rearrangement joins TRBV19 to TRBJ1-6, with TRBD1 matching over 11 bases. Germline V gene sequence: CDR1 LNHDA, CDR2 SQIVND (reference sequence). The CDR3 spans 15 residues. J was trimmed by 5 bases and V by 5 bases; bases with no gene match: 2. The CDR3 reads CASSWDRGNNSPLHF. For the CDR3, the DNA is TGTGCCAGTAGTTGGGACAGGGGGAATAATTCACCCCTCCACTTT.

This clonotype was counted at least ten times. J is TRBJ2-3 and V is TRBV5-6, with 9 nucleotides matching TRBD1. The CDR3 extends over 17 amino acids. V was pared by 1 base and J by 2 bases, with 8 bases of the junction left unmatched. The germline CDR1 and CDR2 sequences are SGHDT and YYEEEE. CDR3 amino acids: CASSLYAGTGNTDTQYF. The CDR3 DNA follows: TGTGCCAGCAGCTTGTATGCCGGGACAGGGAACACAGATACGCAGTATTTT.